These 25 T cell receptor beta chains were all obtained from the same sample, sequenced in a study of memory CD4+ T cells and cytomegalovirus serostatus. The sort gate was single viable CD3+CD4+CD8-CD45RO+ cells for memory CD4+ T cells. Clones were read by immunoSEQ multiplex PCR, and TCRdb kept only the in-frame ones, dropping some. Of about 41,000 clones in the sample, 76% are singletons; the top ten hold approximately 6.5%. Sequencing used memory CD4+ T cells from blood. Receptor source: an adult in good health and CMV-seronegative.

This rearrangement joins TRBV2 to TRBJ1-5; perhaps TRBD1 as D (5 bases). The CDR3 contains 14 residues. Germline-derived CDR1 and CDR2 are SNHLY and FYNNEI. Trimming left V 7 bases short and J 1 base short, with 11 bases between. The DNA for the CDR3 is TGTGCCAGCAAATGGGGGGGGAGCAATCAGCCCCAGCATTTT. Its translation: CASKWGGSNQPQHF.

This clone was counted a single time. This rearrangement joins TRBV21-1 to TRBJ1-5. TRBV21-1 is a pseudogene segment. CDR3 length: 14 amino acids. The CDR3: CASSNMCANQPQHF. CDR3 DNA sequence: TGTGCCAGCAGCAATATGTGCGCGAATCAGCCCCAGCATTTT.

The chain carries TRBV2 and TRBJ1-2, with D possibly TRBD1 on 5 matching bases. V lost 4 bases and J lost 0, with 12 bases in between. The CDR3 runs to 15 residues. Per the germline V gene, CDR1 is SNHLY and CDR2 is FYNNEI. The DNA for the CDR3 is TGTGCCAGCAGTGGGGGCGGAAAAACTAACTATGGCTACACCTTC. This codes for CASSGGGKTNYGYTF.

The count of this clone is one. The genes are TRBV11-3 and TRBJ2-1; perhaps TRBD2 as D (7 bases). The length of the CDR3 is 17 residues. V lost 0 bases, J lost 5 bases, and 17 bases lay in between. Germline-derived CDR1 and CDR2 are SGHNT and YENEEA. The CDR3, as DNA: TGTGCCAGCAGCTTAGATGGCCTAGCGGAGGGGGACAATGAGCAGTTCTTC. Its translation: CASSLDGLAEGDNEQFF.

This chain uses TRBV7-2 with TRBJ2-2, with 12 bases identical to TRBD1. The length of the CDR3 is 16 residues. Looked up from germline, CDR1 is SGHTA and CDR2 is FQGNSA. V was pared by 5 bases and J by 8 bases, with 9 bases of the junction left unmatched. The CDR3 DNA reads TGTGCCAGCAGCCCAAAAGGGACAGGGGGCAGGGGGGAGCTGTTTTTT. Amino acid sequence: CASSPKGTGGRGELFF. Filled out from reference TRBV7-2 and TRBJ2-2, the complete variable domain reads GAGVSQSPSNKVTEKGKDVELRCDPISGHTALYWYRQSLGQGLEFLIYFQGNSAPDKSGLPSDRFSAERTGGSVSTLTIQRTQQEDSAVYLCASSPKGTGGRGELFFGEGSRLTVL.

The rearrangement joins TRBV5-1 to TRBJ2-7; 9 nucleotides match TRBD1. The CDR3 has 15 residues. Unmatched junction bases numbered 7, after V lost 3 bases and J lost 3 bases. Germline-derived CDR1 and CDR2 are SGHRS and YFSETQ. CDR3 in amino acids: CASSSGQGSNYEQYF. The CDR3 DNA sequence: TGCGCCAGCAGCTCCGGACAGGGGTCCAACTACGAGCAGTACTTC.

The V gene is TRBV5-6, the J gene TRBJ2-3, with a tentative D call TRBD1 (5 bases). V was pared by 0 bases and J by 5 bases, with 10 bases between. The CDR3 loop spans 14 amino acids. Per the germline V gene, CDR1 is SGHDT and CDR2 is YYEEEE. DNA for the CDR3: TGTGCCAGCAGCTTGGCAGGGTTAGAAGATACGCAGTATTTT. Translating gives CASSLAGLEDTQYF.

The genes are TRBV6-6 and TRBJ1-5, with TRBD1 identical over 7 bases. The J segment lost 7 bases and the V segment lost 8 bases, leaving 5 bases of the junction unmatched. This CDR3 spans 12 amino acids. In germline, CDR1 is MNHNY, CDR2 SVGAGI (reference sequence). The CDR3 DNA reads as TGTGCCAGCGCTTCAGGGGGACAGCCCCAGCATTTT. Translation gives CASASGGQPQHF.

The chain employs TRBV28 and TRBJ1-3; D ambiguous. CDR1 MDHEN and CDR2 SYDVKM come from the germline V gene. Between the trimmed V and J ends, which lost 6 bases and 0 bases, there was a span of 12 bases. The CDR3 length is 15 residues. CDR3 sequence: CASRSGRLSGNTIYF. The CDR3 nucleotides read TGTGCCAGCAGATCCGGACGGCTCTCTGGAAACACCATATATTTT.

The gene calls are TRBV7-9 and TRBJ1-1; 9 bases map to TRBD1. Germline V CDR1 and CDR2: SEHNR, FQNEAQ (reference sequence). V lost 3 bases, J lost 3 bases, and 2 bases stayed unmatched. There are 14 residues in the CDR3. The CDR3 DNA sequence: TGTGCCAGCAGCTTTGGGACAGGGTACACTGAAGCTTTCTTT. Translating it yields CASSFGTGYTEAFF.

This clone was seen only a few times. The gene calls are TRBV28 and TRBJ2-1; 11 bases align to TRBD2. V shed 5 bases and J 7 bases; nucleotides not matched to a gene: 13. Germline assignment: CDR1 MDHEN and CDR2 SYDVKM. The CDR3 totals 17 residues. CDR3 in amino acids: CASSRAGTSGGRNEQFF. CDR3 sequence (DNA): TGTGCCAGCAGTCGGGCTGGGACTAGCGGAGGGAGGAATGAGCAGTTCTTC.

This rearrangement joins TRBV5-1 to TRBJ2-2; a possible D gene is TRBD1 (6 bases). The length of the CDR3 is 15 residues. V lost 4 bases, J lost 7 bases, and 17 bases lay in between. The germline V gene encodes CDR1 SGHRS and CDR2 YFSETQ. The CDR3 sequence: CASSRDGQQGGELFF. The CDR3 DNA reads as TGCGCCAGCAGCCGGGACGGACAACAGGGCGGGGAGCTGTTTTTT. Based on the CDR3 plus reference TRBV5-1 and TRBJ2-2, the full variable domain is KAGVTQTPRYLIKTRGQQVTLSCSPISGHRSVSWYQQTPGQGLQFLFEYFSETQRNKGNFPGRFSGRQFSNSRSEMNVSTLELGDSALYLCASSRDGQQGGELFFGEGSRLTVL.

The chain uses TRBV4-2 and TRBJ2-3, with 8 bases aligning to TRBD1. V shed 0 bases, J shed 11 bases, and the junction held 10 bases outside the gene matches. From germline, CDR1 is LGHNA and CDR2 YNFKEQ. The length of the CDR3 is 15 residues. CDR3 sequence (DNA): TGTGCCAGCAGCCAAGATTTTGGACAGGGCGTGAAGCAGTATTTT. Amino acid sequence: CASSQDFGQGVKQYF.

This chain joins TRBV6-1 and TRBJ2-1, with 9 bases fitting TRBD1. The CDR3 covers 14 residues. Per the germline V gene, CDR1 is MNHNS and CDR2 is SASEGT. V was clipped by 5 bases and J by 7 bases; unmatched bases: 6. CDR3 amino acids: CASSPGQGGNEQFF. In nucleotides, the CDR3 is TGTGCCAGCAGTCCGGGACAGGGAGGAAATGAGCAGTTCTTC.

This chain connects TRBV11-3 to TRBJ2-7; TRBD1 matches at 10 bases. With 5 bases clipped from V and 6 bases from J, the junction kept 4 bases outside the gene matches. Germline V CDR1 and CDR2: SGHNT, YENEEA. The CDR3 is 13 residues long. CDR3 region: CASSTDRGREQYF. The DNA for the CDR3 is TGTGCCAGCAGCACTGACAGGGGGCGCGAGCAGTACTTC.

This clone came up a few times. The chain links TRBV5-6 to TRBJ1-2; no firm D call. Germline loops: CDR1 SGHDT, CDR2 YYEEEE. CDR3 length equals 14 residues. Trimming removed 1 base at V and 7 bases at J, with 14 bases between. The CDR3 protein is CASSLTARGFGYTF. The CDR3, as DNA: TGTGCCAGCAGCTTGACCGCCAGAGGATTTGGCTACACCTTC.

This sequence joins TRBV2 and TRBJ1-5, with TRBD1 as a possible D gene (5 bases). The V gene's germline CDR1 is SNHLY and CDR2 FYNNEI. The CDR3 consists of 13 residues. V was clipped by 6 bases and J by 6 bases, with 12 bases between them. The CDR3 region has the DNA TGTGCCAGCAGCCGACAGCCCGGTCAGCCCCAGCATTTT. Encoded protein: CASSRQPGQPQHF. The variable domain in full, with the rest retrieved from reference TRBV2 and TRBJ1-5, is EPEVTQTPSHQVTQMGQEVILRCVPISNHLYFYWYRQILGQKVEFLVSFYNNEISEKSEIFDDQFSVERPDGSNFTLKIRSTKLEDSAMYFCASSRQPGQPQHFGDGTRLSIL.

The J gene is TRBJ2-1, the V gene TRBV7-2; 10 bases fit TRBD2. The ends lost 5 bases at V and 4 bases at J; junction bases unmatched: 14. Per the germline V gene, CDR1 is SGHTA and CDR2 is FQGNSA. The CDR3 is 18 residues long. CDR3 loop: CASSAQGSSGSTYNEQFF. CDR3 DNA: TGTGCCAGCAGCGCTCAAGGGTCTAGCGGGAGTACGTACAATGAGCAGTTCTTC.

The chain is built from TRBV5-1 and TRBJ1-1, with 9 nucleotides matching TRBD1. CDR1 is SGHRS and CDR2 is YFSETQ in the germline V gene. This CDR3 spans 16 amino acids. V shed 5 bases, J shed 3 bases, and the junction held 11 bases outside the gene matches. The CDR3 DNA is TGCGCCAGCAGTTCCGGACAGGGGCCGCTGGACACTGAAGCTTTCTTT. This encodes CASSSGQGPLDTEAFF.

Only a few counts were recorded for this clone. The chain combines TRBV5-1 with TRBJ2-1; 11 bases match TRBD2. Germline CDR1 and CDR2: SGHRS and YFSETQ. The CDR3 loop spans 16 amino acids. Unmatched junction bases numbered 8, after V lost 3 bases and J lost 6 bases. The CDR3 loop is CASSWTSGLSINEQFF. CDR3 sequence (DNA): TGCGCCAGCAGCTGGACTAGCGGGTTGTCAATCAATGAGCAGTTCTTC.

V is TRBV2 and J is TRBJ2-3, with TRBD1 matching over 9 bases. The CDR3 sequence is 17 residues long. The germline CDR1 and CDR2 sequences are SNHLY and FYNNEI. Trimming took 3 bases from V and 8 from J; bases not matched to a gene: 15. This chain's CDR3 is CASSDKDRGTPWGTQYF. CDR3 bases: TGTGCCAGCAGTGATAAGGACAGGGGCACCCCATGGGGTACGCAGTATTTT.

J is TRBJ1-1 and V is TRBV7-6, with D hard to call. V was shortened by 10 bases and J by 4 bases, with 16 bases between the two germline ends. Per germline, CDR1 SGHVS and CDR2 FNYEAQ. The CDR3 extends over 13 amino acids. The chain's CDR3 is CATSFKEGTEAFF. CDR3 nucleotide sequence: TGTGCCACCAGTTTTAAGGAGGGCACTGAAGCTTTCTTT.

V gene TRBV28 combines with J gene TRBJ1-2; tentatively, D is TRBD1 (5 bases). CDR1 MDHEN and CDR2 SYDVKM come from the germline V gene. V was trimmed by 7 bases and J by 6 bases, leaving 12 bases between them. The CDR3 runs to 12 residues. The CDR3 spells CASTGTKDGYTF. The CDR3 DNA is TGTGCCAGCACCGGGACGAAGGATGGCTACACCTTC.

This clone showed up just a few times. Other nucleotide sequences from this sample produce the same CDR3. J is TRBJ2-3 and V is TRBV4-1; D tentatively fits TRBD1 or TRBD2 (5 bases each). Germline V lookup: CDR1 MGHRA, CDR2 YSYEKL. The CDR3 extends over 14 amino acids. V gave up 3 bases and J gave up 2 bases, with 9 bases separating them. CDR3 nucleotides: TGCGCCAGCAGCCAGGGGCGGGCCACAGATACGCAGTATTTT. Protein product: CASSQGRATDTQYF.

The chain employs TRBV7-2 and TRBJ2-5; no reliable D call. The CDR3 loop spans 13 amino acids. Germline-derived CDR1 and CDR2 are SGHTA and FQGNSA. With 8 bases removed from V and 2 bases from J, the gap between germline ends came to 12 bases. The chain's CDR3 is CASGRNTQETQYF. The CDR3, as DNA: TGTGCCAGCGGCAGAAATACACAAGAGACCCAGTACTTC.